These T cell receptor beta chains were read from a single sample in a study of beta chain features in type 1 diabetes. Assay used: immunoSEQ multiplex PCR; TCRdb lists only in-frame clones, some missing. The top ten hold 2% to 2.5% of the sample, which has around 40,000 clones, roughly 70% seen once. Sequenced material: Tregs from blood. These receptors all stem from a young woman with type 1 diabetes. CDR3s include the opening cysteine and the closing phenylalanine or tryptophan. A D gene is named only where the DNA matches it firmly. A clone size is listed for some rows: how often the clone was seen (once, few, many), or a class if it is expanded.

D gene	clone size	J gene	V gene	CDR3 protein	CDR3 DNA
TRBD1	.	TRBJ2-2	TRBV6-1	CASRTDRGRSGELFF	TGTGCCAGCAGGACGGACAGGGGGCGATCCGGGGAGCTGTTTTTT
TRBD2	.	TRBJ2-1	TRBV5-1	CASSALAGGNNEQFF	TGCGCCAGCAGCGCCTTAGCGGGAGGTAACAATGAGCAGTTCTTC
.	once	TRBJ2-7	TRBV27	CASSLGSFYEQYF	TGTGCCAGCAGTTTAGGTAGCTTTTACGAGCAGTACTTC
TRBD2	few	TRBJ2-3	TRBV4-3	CASSQDQGLVTLTDTQYF	TGCGCCAGCAGCCAAGATCAGGGACTAGTCACCCTCACAGATACGCAGTATTTT
TRBD2	.	TRBJ2-3	TRBV10-3	CAIRGTSGRTDTQYF	TGTGCCATCAGGGGGACTAGCGGTCGCACAGATACGCAGTATTTT
.	once	TRBJ1-5	TRBV9	CASSVAGGEWPQHF	TGTGCCAGCAGCGTAGCGGGCGGGGAATGGCCCCAGCATTTT
TRBD1	.	TRBJ1-4	TRBV30	CAYHRGTNEKLFF	TGTGCCTACCACAGGGGGACTAATGAAAAACTGTTTTTT
TRBD1	few	TRBJ1-1	TRBV7-9	CASSWTLYAGGRNTEAFF	TGTGCCAGCAGCTGGACCTTATATGCAGGGGGCAGGAACACTGAAGCTTTCTTT
.	.	TRBJ1-2	TRBV29-1	CSADRPEEGYGYTF	TGCAGCGCAGACCGCCCGGAGGAAGGCTATGGCTACACCTTC
.	.	TRBJ1-6	TRBV11-2	CASSSRGVGNSPLHF	TGTGCCAGCAGTTCCAGGGGCGTGGGGAATTCACCCCTCCACTTT
.	.	TRBJ2-3	TRBV11-2	CASSSLLRGVLATDTQYF	TGTGCCAGCAGCTCCCTCCTTCGTGGGGTTCTAGCCACAGATACGCAGTATTTT
.	few	TRBJ2-3	TRBV23-1	CASSQSERASTDTQYF	TGCGCCAGCAGTCAATCTGAGCGGGCCAGCACAGATACGCAGTATTTT
.	.	TRBJ2-3	TRBV5-1	CASRLLSSLDTQYF	TGCGCCAGCAGGCTCCTATCTAGCTTAGATACGCAGTATTTT
TRBD1	.	TRBJ1-5	TRBV7-2	CASSSRTGSNQPQHF	TGTGCCAGCAGCTCCCGGACAGGGAGCAATCAGCCCCAGCATTTT
.	.	TRBJ2-7	TRBV6-5	CASSYSTNSRGAEQYF	TGTGCCAGCAGTTACTCGACGAATTCCAGGGGGGCCGAGCAGTACTTC
.	.	TRBJ2-7	TRBV5-1	CASSLGYEQYF	TGCGCCAGCAGCTTGGGTTACGAGCAGTACTTC
TRBD1	few	TRBJ2-7	TRBV7-9	CASSLQGVYEQYF	TGTGCCAGCAGCTTACAGGGGGTCTACGAGCAGTACTTC
.	.	TRBJ2-6	TRBV6-5	CASSPRRTGANVLTF	TGTGCCAGCAGTCCCAGGAGGACCGGGGCCAACGTCCTGACTTTC
.	.	TRBJ1-2	TRBV7-2	CASSPSMPGPRYGYTF	TGTGCCAGCAGCCCATCGATGCCAGGGCCTCGCTATGGCTACACCTTC
TRBD1	.	TRBJ2-7	TRBV7-2	CASSLAQGKYEQYF	TGTGCCAGCAGCTTAGCACAGGGGAAGTACGAGCAGTACTTC
TRBD2	.	TRBJ2-3	TRBV7-2	CASSPGTSGRTDTQYF	TGTGCCAGCAGTCCCGGGACTAGCGGGAGAACAGATACGCAGTATTTT
TRBD1	once	TRBJ2-6	TRBV5-4	CASNEKSGTGTSGANVLTF	TGTGCCAGCAACGAGAAAAGTGGGACAGGGACCTCTGGGGCCAACGTCCTGACTTTC
.	.	TRBJ1-1	TRBV27	CASNTTPEDTEAFF	TGTGCCAGCAACACGACCCCGGAGGACACTGAAGCTTTCTTT
.	.	TRBJ1-5	TRBV5-5	CASSLTGAYQPQHF	TGTGCCAGCAGCCTCACAGGAGCGTATCAGCCCCAGCATTTT
.	once	TRBJ1-1	TRBV9	CASSVGAGAEAFF	TGTGCCAGCAGCGTAGGGGCAGGGGCTGAAGCTTTCTTT
TRBD1	.	TRBJ1-2	TRBV19	CASSIARDRKANYGYTF	TGTGCCAGTAGTATAGCCCGGGACAGAAAAGCGAACTATGGCTACACCTTC
TRBD1	.	TRBJ2-1	TRBV29-1	CSVGTGWSGVYNEQFF	TGCAGCGTTGGGACAGGGTGGTCGGGAGTGTACAATGAGCAGTTCTTC
.	.	TRBJ1-1	TRBV7-9	CASSLVLDTEAFF	TGTGCCAGCAGCTTGGTACTGGACACTGAAGCTTTCTTT
.	.	TRBJ1-2	TRBV25-1	CASSGTPQWYYGYTF	TGTGCCAGCAGTGGGACACCTCAGTGGTACTATGGCTACACCTTC
.	.	TRBJ2-2	TRBV2	CASSDGLAGGGELFF	TGTGCCAGCAGTGATGGGCTAGCCGGTGGCGGGGAGCTGTTTTTT
.	.	TRBJ1-2	TRBV7-9	CASSLGAWSPVGYTF	TGTGCCAGCAGCTTGGGAGCCTGGTCGCCGGTGGGCTACACCTTC
TRBD1	once	TRBJ2-5	TRBV27	CASSPLDRGPKSQYF	TGTGCCAGCAGTCCGCTAGACAGGGGGCCTAAAAGCCAGTACTTC
.	.	TRBJ2-3	TRBV5-1	CASSGGARDTQYF	TGCGCCAGCAGTGGAGGGGCGAGAGATACGCAGTATTTT